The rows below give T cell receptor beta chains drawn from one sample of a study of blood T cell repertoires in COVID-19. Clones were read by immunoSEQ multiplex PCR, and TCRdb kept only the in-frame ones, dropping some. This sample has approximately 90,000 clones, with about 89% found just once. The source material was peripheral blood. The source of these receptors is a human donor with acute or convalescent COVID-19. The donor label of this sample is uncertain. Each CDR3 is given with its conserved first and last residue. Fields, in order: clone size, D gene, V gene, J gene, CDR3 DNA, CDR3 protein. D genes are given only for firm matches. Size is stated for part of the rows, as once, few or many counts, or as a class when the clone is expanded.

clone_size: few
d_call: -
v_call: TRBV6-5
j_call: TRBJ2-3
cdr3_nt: TGTGCCAGCCCGGACTCCTCTTACACAGATACGCAGTATTTT
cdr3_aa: CASPDSSYTDTQYF

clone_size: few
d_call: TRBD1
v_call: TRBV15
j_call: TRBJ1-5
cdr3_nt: TGTGCCACCAGCAGAGGCCAACGGACAGGACAGAGGACTCAGCCCCAGCATTTT
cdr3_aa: CATSRGQRTGQRTQPQHF

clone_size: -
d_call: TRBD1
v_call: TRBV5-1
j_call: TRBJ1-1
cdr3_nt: TGCGCCAGCAGCCCCGGGACAGAGATGATGCGCACTGAAGCTTTCTTT
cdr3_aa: CASSPGTEMMRTEAFF

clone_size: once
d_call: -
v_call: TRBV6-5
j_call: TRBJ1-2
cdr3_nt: TGTGCCAGCAGCCAGGAGGTCGGGGTTTATGGCTACACCTTC
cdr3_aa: CASSQEVGVYGYTF

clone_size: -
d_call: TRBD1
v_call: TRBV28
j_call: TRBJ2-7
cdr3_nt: TGTGCCAGCAGTTTATCAGGACAGGGGGTCGACGAGCAGTACTTC
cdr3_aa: CASSLSGQGVDEQYF

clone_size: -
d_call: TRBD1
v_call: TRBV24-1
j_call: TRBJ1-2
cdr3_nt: TGTGCCACCAGTGATATCGGGACAGCCTATGGCTACACCTTC
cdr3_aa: CATSDIGTAYGYTF

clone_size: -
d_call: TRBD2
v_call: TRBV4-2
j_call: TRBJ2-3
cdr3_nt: TGTGCCAGCAGCCAAGCTGCTAGCGGGGGGGCCGCGACAGATACGCAGTATTTT
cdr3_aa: CASSQAASGGAATDTQYF

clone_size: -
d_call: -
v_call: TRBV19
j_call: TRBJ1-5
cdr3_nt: TGTGCCAGTAGTATACAGGGCCCGAGCAATCAGCCCCAGCATTTT
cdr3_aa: CASSIQGPSNQPQHF

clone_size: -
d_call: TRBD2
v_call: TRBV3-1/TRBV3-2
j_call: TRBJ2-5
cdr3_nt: TGTGCCAGCAGCCAAGTGGCGACTAGCGGGGGGAGGGAAGAGACCCAGTACTTC
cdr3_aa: CASSQVATSGGREETQYF

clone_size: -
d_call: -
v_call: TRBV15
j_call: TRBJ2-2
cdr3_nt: TGTGCCACCAGTCCTATGGGTGGCAGGACGAACACCGGGGAGCTGTTTTTT
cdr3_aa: CATSPMGGRTNTGELFF

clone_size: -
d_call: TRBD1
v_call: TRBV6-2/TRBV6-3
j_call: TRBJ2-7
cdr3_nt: TGTGCCAGCAGTCTGGACAGGGCCAGGGACGAGCAGTACTTC
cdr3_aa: CASSLDRARDEQYF

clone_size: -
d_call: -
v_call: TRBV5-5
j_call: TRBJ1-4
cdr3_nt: TGTGCCAGCAGCTTGGGCCAGATTAATGAAAAACTGTTTTTT
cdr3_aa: CASSLGQINEKLFF

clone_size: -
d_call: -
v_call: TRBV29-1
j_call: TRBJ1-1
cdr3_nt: TGCAGCGTTGGGGAGGGAGGGAACACTGAAGCTTTCTTT
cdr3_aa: CSVGEGGNTEAFF

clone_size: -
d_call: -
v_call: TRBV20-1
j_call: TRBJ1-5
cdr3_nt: TGCAGTGCTGACAGTTCAGAGGCCCAGCATTTT
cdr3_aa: CSADSSEAQHF

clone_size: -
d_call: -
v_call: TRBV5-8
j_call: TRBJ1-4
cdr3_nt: TGTGCCAGCAGCCGTCGGACAGTAGGGGAAAAACTGTTTTTT
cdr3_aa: CASSRRTVGEKLFF

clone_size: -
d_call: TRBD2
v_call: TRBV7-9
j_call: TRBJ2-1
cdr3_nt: TGTGCCAGCAGCTTAAGCGGGGAGAGCTCCTACAATGAGCAGTTCTTC
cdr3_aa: CASSLSGESSYNEQFF

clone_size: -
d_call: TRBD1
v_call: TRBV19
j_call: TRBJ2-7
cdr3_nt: TGTGCCACCAAGGGGGCCCAAGGTGGATACGAGCAGTACTTC
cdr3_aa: CATKGAQGGYEQYF

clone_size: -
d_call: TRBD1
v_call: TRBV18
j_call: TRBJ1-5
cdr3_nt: TGTGCCAGCTCACCTCGTGGAGGGGGCGAATACAATCAGCCCCAGCATTTT
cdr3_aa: CASSPRGGGEYNQPQHF

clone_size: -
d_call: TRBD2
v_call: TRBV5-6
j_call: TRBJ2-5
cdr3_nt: TGTGCCAGCAGCTTGGTTAGCGGGCTGACACAAGAGACCCAGTACTTC
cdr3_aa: CASSLVSGLTQETQYF

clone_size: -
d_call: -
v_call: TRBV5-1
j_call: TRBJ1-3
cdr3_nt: TGCGCCAGCAGCGAGGGACTGGGAAACACCATATATTTT
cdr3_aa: CASSEGLGNTIYF

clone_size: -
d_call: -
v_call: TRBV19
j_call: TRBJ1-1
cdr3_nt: TGTGCCAGTACCTGGGGCCCGAACACTGAAGCTTTCTTT
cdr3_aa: CASTWGPNTEAFF

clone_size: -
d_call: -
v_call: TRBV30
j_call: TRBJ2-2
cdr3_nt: TGTGCCTGGAGTTTCAGAGCGCGCTCGGTGGAGCTGTTTTTT
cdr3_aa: CAWSFRARSVELFF

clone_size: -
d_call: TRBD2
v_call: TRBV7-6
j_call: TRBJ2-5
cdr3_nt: TGTGCCAGCAGCTTAGCGGCGGGGGGGCGAGAGACCCAGTACTTC
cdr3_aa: CASSLAAGGRETQYF

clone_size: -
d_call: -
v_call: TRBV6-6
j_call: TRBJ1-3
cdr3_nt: TGTGCCAGCAGTTCCCCCCTGGTGGGGCCTGGAAACACCATATATTTT
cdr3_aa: CASSSPLVGPGNTIYF

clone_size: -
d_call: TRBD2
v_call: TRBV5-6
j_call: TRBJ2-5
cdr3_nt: TGTGCCAGCAGCTTGGCGGGACTAGCGGAGACCCAGTACTTC
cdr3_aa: CASSLAGLAETQYF

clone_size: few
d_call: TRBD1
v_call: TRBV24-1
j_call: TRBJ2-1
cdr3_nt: TGTGCCACCAGTGACGGACAGGGTCCCCCGAATGAGCAGTTCTTC
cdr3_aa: CATSDGQGPPNEQFF

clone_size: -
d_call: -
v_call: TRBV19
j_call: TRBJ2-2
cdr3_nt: TGTGCCAGTAGCAAACCGGGTATCGTTGCCACCGGGGAGCTGTTTTTT
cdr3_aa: CASSKPGIVATGELFF

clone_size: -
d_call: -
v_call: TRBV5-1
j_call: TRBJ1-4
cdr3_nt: TGCGCCAGCAGCTTGGAGGGGGTCCTTAATGAAAAACTGTTTTTT
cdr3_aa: CASSLEGVLNEKLFF

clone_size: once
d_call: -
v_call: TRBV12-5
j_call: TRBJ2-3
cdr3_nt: TGTGCTAGTGGTTTGGCCACGGGAGCAAGGGAGTATTTT
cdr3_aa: CASGLATGAREYF

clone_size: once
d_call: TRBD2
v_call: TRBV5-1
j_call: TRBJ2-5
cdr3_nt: TGCGCCAGCAGCTTCGTTGCGGGGGTGGAGACCCAGTACTTC
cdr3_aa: CASSFVAGVETQYF

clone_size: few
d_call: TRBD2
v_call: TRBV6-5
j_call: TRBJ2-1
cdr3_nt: TGTGCCAGCAGTTTAAACGGGGGGATTTACAATGAGCAGTTCTTC
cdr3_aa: CASSLNGGIYNEQFF

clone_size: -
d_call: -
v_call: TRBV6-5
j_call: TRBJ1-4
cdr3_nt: TGTGCCAGCAGTATACCCCGAGGGACTAATGAAAAACTGTTTTTT
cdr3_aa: CASSIPRGTNEKLFF

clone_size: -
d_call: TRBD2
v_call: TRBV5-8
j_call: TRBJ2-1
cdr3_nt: TGTGCCAGCAGCGCGACTAGCGGGGGGGCGGTTGAGCAGTTCTTC
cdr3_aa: CASSATSGGAVEQFF

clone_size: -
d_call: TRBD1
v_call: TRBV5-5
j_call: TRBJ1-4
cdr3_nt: TGTGCCAGCAGCTTGGGGACAGGGGGTGAAAAACTGTTTTTT
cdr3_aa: CASSLGTGGEKLFF

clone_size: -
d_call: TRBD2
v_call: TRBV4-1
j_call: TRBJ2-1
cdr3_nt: TGCGCCAGCAGCCAAGGAAGAGCGGGGGGGCGCTTCAATGAGCAGTTCTTC
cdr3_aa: CASSQGRAGGRFNEQFF

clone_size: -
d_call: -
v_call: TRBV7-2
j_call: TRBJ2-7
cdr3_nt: TGTGCCAGCAGCCCGGGCTACGAGCAGTACTTC
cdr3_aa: CASSPGYEQYF

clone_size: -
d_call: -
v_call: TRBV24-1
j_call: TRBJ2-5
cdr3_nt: TGTGCCACCAGTGATGCGGGACTGCAAGAGACCCAGTACTTC
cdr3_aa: CATSDAGLQETQYF

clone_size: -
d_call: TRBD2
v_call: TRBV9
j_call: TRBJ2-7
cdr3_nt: TGTGCCAGCAGCCGAGCGGGGGCCTTCTACGAGCAGTACTTC
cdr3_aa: CASSRAGAFYEQYF

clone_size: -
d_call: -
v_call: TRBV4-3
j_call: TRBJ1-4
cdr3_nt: TGCGCCAGCAGCCCCGGACAATCAAATGAAAAACTGTTTTTT
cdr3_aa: CASSPGQSNEKLFF

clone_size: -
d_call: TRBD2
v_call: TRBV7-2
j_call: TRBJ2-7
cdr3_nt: TGTGCCAGCAGCTTAGAGCGGGGGGCTGCCGAGCAGTACTTC
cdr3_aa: CASSLERGAAEQYF

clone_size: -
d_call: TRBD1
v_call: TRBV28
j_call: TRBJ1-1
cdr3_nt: TGTGCCAGCACACTGGGACAGGGAGCTTTCTTT
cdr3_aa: CASTLGQGAFF

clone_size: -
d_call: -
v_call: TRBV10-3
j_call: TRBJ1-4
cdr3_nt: TGTGCCATCAGTGAACAAAATGAAAAACTGTTTTTT
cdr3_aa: CAISEQNEKLFF

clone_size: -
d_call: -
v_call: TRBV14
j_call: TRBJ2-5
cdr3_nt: TGTGCCAGCACAACCGAACGCGGGACAGATCTCCAAGAGACCCAGTACTTC
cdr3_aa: CASTTERGTDLQETQYF

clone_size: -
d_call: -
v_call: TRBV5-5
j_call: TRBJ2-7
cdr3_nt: TGTGCCAGCAGCTTAGGTAGCAGCTACGAGCAGTACTTC
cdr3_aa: CASSLGSSYEQYF

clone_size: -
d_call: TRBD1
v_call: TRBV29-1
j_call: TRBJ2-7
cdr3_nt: TGCAGCGTAGACAGGGGGCTTGGTGGCTACGAGCAGTACTTC
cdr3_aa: CSVDRGLGGYEQYF

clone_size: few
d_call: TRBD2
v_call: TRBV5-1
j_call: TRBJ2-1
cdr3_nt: TGCGCCAGCAGCTTGGGACTCGGGGGGGCCTACAATGAGCAGTTCTTC
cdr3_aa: CASSLGLGGAYNEQFF

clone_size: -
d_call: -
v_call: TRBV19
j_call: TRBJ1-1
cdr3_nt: TGTGCCAGTAGGGTACAGCCCCAGGGGAACACTGAAGCTTTCTTT
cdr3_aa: CASRVQPQGNTEAFF

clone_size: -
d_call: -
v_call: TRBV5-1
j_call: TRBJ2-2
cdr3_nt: TGCGCCAGCAGCTTGGAGGCTAGCCTAGGGGAGCTGTTTTTT
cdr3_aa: CASSLEASLGELFF

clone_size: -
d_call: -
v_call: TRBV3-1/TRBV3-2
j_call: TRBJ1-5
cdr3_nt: TGTGCCAGCAGCCAGGGAACAGGGACGGGGTATAGCAATCAGCCCCAGCATTTT
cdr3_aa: CASSQGTGTGYSNQPQHF

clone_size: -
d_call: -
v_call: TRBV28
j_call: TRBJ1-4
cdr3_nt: TGTGCCAGCAGCTGGCAGGGGACGAATGAAAAACTGTTTTTT
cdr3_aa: CASSWQGTNEKLFF

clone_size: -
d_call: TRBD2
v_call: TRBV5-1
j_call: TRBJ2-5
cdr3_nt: TGCGCCAGCAGCTTGGTACCTAGCGGGGGCCCGTACCAAGAGACCCAGTACTTC
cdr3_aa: CASSLVPSGGPYQETQYF